The clone carrying this TCR beta chain was counted ten times or more. The source of the sample is a study of glioma-infiltrating T cells. Turning to the study itself: Low-grade gliomas were grade II; glioblastomas were grade IV at initial diagnosis.

Amplification of TCR alpha and beta CDR3 regions from RNA used iRepertoire nested multiplex PCR. TCRdb analysed the multiplex PCR reads with MiXCR anew, one entry per CDR3 protein. The sample consists of roughly 350,000 distinct CDR3 sequences, roughly two fifths of them appearing once. Trimming pared 4 bases from V and 4 bases from J, leaving 14 bases between. CDR3 length equals 15 residues. The germline gives CDR1 MNHEY, CDR2 SVGEGT. This chain links TRBV6-2 or TRBV6-3 with TRBJ1-5, with D maybe TRBD1 (5 bases). The sequencing sample was made of glioma tissue, nonneoplastic brain tissue, or PBMCs (not recorded which). The sequence was collected from a human donor with low-grade glioma or glioblastoma, undergoing nonglioma brain surgery, or in good health (not recorded which). CDR3 bases: TGTGCCAGCAGTTCCGGGTCTGGGGGGAATCAGCCCCAGCATTTT. Its translation: CASSSGSGGNQPQHF.